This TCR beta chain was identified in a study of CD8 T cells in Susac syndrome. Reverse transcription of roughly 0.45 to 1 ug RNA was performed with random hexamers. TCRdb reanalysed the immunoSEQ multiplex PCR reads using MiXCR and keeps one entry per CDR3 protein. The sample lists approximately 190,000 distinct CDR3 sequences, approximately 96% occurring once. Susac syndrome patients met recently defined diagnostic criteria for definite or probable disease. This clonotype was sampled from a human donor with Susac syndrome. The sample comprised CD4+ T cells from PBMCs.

CDR3 sequence: CASSLVGESSGANVLTF. The CDR3 nucleotides read TGCGCCAGCAGCTTGGTTGGGGAAAGCTCTGGGGCCAACGTCCTGACTTTC. The rearrangement joins TRBV5-1 to TRBJ2-6; D gene ambiguous. The V end lost 0 bases, the J end lost 0 bases, and 10 bases lay between the germline ends. The CDR3 is 17 amino acids. In germline, CDR1 is SGHRS, CDR2 YFSETQ.